The T cell receptor (beta chain) described here comes from a study of cytomegalovirus exposure and HLA in healthy donors. Study at large: Falling in the Caucasian-associated ancestry cluster were about 83% of 350 to 400 genotyped donors.

Use of 60 Vbeta and 13 Jbeta primers characterized the PCR. TCRdb's copy holds only in-frame clones and misses some; the assay was immunoSEQ multiplex PCR. The sample holds about 82,000 clones, around 70% seen once. Germline V gene lookup returns CDR1 SNHLY and CDR2 FYNNEI. Trimming at V came to 2 bases and at J to 4 bases, leaving 3 bases not matched to a gene. This CDR3 region has 15 residues. As to this clone: Its antigen is not identified.

Study outcomes and limitations: Later analysis placed DRB1 highest and HLA-C lowest in TCR association rates, which differed by HLA locus. Later analysis demonstrated an association between a missense DCLRE1C variant and TCR beta V- and J-gene trimming.

This chain links TRBV2 with TRBJ1-5; 9 bases align to TRBD1. This sequence originates from a woman aged 50 to 60 in good health and CMV-seropositive. The sequenced sample was PBMCs. The CDR3 is CASSEWGQGNQPQHF. Written as DNA, the CDR3 is TGTGCCAGCAGTGAATGGGGACAGGGTAATCAGCCCCAGCATTTT.